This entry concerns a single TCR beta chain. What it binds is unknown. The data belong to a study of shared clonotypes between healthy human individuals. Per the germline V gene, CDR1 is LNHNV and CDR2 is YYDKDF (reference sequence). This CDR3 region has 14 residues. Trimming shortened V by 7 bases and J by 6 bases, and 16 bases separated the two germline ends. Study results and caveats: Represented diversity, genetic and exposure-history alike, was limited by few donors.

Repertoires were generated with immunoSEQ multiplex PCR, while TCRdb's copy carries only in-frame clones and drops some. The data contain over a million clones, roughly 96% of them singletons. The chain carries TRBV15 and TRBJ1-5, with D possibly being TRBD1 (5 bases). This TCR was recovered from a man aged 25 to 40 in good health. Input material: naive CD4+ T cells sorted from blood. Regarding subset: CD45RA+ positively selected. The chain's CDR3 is CATTVAGFSQPQHF. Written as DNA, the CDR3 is TGTGCCACCACCGTGGCAGGGTTCAGTCAGCCCCAGCATTTT.